This TCR beta chain was sequenced for a study of identifying expanded T cells in peripheral blood. During the collection period, no donor immune events like infections were recorded. Details on this clone: Its antigen remains unknown.

Data came from immunoSEQ multiplex PCR; TCRdb stores just in-frame clones and leaves some out. The data show about 80,000 clones, about four fifths seen once. Study findings and constraints: Variance in clone template counts between two-week samples significantly increased with total template count across all healthy donors.

The sequencing sample was made of blood. The source of this sequence is a person aged 18-70 years in good health.

The CDR3 coding sequence is TGTGCCAGCAGCTTTGGGACAGCGATTACCCATCAGCCCCAGCATTTT. This codes for CASSFGTAITHQPQHF. V is TRBV7-9 and J is TRBJ1-5; 7 nucleotides line up with TRBD1. Germline CDR1 is SEHNR and CDR2 is FQNEAQ (reference sequence). CDR3 length: 16 amino acids. V gave up 3 bases and J gave up 5 bases; unmatched junction bases: 10.